The 8 T cell receptor beta chains below were found in one sample sequenced in a study of response to subunit inactivated influenza vaccine. TCRdb passed the RT-PCR reads through MiXCR, listing each CDR3 protein once. This sample has fewer than 650,000 distinct CDR3 sequences, with 10% to 15% found just once. The starting material was PBMCs from blood, obtained about 40 days after vaccination. The origin of the receptors is a man aged 50-59 years who received an inactivated influenza vaccine.

This sequence joins TRBV5-5 and TRBJ1-1; no firm D call. The V and J ends lost 4 bases and 4 bases respectively, with 11 bases between them. The germline V gene has CDR1 SGHKS and CDR2 YYEKEE (reference sequence). This CDR3 comprises 13 residues. This chain's CDR3 is CASSVGFGTEAFF. CDR3 in DNA: TGTGCCAGCAGCGTCGGGTTCGGCACTGAAGCTTTCTTT.

The genes are TRBV20-1 and TRBJ2-7; D perhaps matches TRBD2 (5 bases). V lost 6 bases to trimming and J lost 2 bases, with 17 bases between them. CDR1 is DFQATT, CDR2 SNEGSKA, per germline (reference sequence). The CDR3 runs 14 residues. The chain's CDR3 is CSALRGEGAYEQYF. DNA for the CDR3: TGCAGTGCCCTTAGAGGTGAGGGAGCCTACGAGCAGTACTTC.

This chain connects TRBV28 to TRBJ2-2; D possibly corresponds to TRBD1 (6 bases). Germline CDR1 and CDR2: MDHEN and SYDVKM. The V gene lost 8 bases and the J gene lost 5 bases, with 9 bases spanning the gap. The CDR3 length is 12 residues. CDR3 sequence: CASLRGTGELFF. The DNA for the CDR3 is TGTGCCAGCCTCAGGGGAACCGGGGAGCTGTTTTTT.

In its sample, this clonotype was seen a few times. V usage is TRBV6-2 or TRBV6-3 and J usage is TRBJ2-2; 8 nucleotides agree with TRBD1. The CDR3 sequence is 14 residues long. J lost 3 bases, V lost 10 bases, and 7 bases had no gene match. Germline V lookup: CDR1 MNHEY, CDR2 SVGEGT. The CDR3 region has the DNA TGTGCCACCCTGAGGGGACAGGACACCGGGGAGCTGTTTTTT. Its protein is CATLRGQDTGELFF.

The rearrangement joins TRBV6-1 to TRBJ2-7, with D possibly being TRBD2 (5 bases). This CDR3 region has 16 residues. Germline V CDR1 and CDR2: MNHNS, SASEGT. Trimming took 5 bases from V and 0 from J, leaving 17 bases between them. In DNA, the CDR3 is TGTGCCAGCAGTAGCACGTTAGCGAGCAGCTCCTACGAGCAGTACTTC. Its translation: CASSSTLASSSYEQYF.

This clonotype has only a few counts. The chain has TRBV6-1 and TRBJ2-1; 10 bases fit TRBD2. Germline V gives CDR1 MNHNS, CDR2 SASEGT. J was trimmed by 5 bases and V by 6 bases; bases with no gene match: 4. CDR3 length: 14 amino acids. Here the CDR3 reads CASRPGLANNEQFF. The CDR3 DNA sequence: TGTGCCAGCAGACCGGGACTAGCGAACAATGAGCAGTTCTTC.

This chain joins TRBV12-3 or TRBV12-4 and TRBJ2-3, with 13 bases lining up with TRBD2. The CDR3 consists of 15 residues. V shed 7 bases, J shed 1 base, and the junction held 2 bases outside the gene matches. CDR3 bases: TGTGCCAGCAACGGACTAGCGGGGGGCACAGATACGCAGTATTTT. This codes for CASNGLAGGTDTQYF.

In its sample, this clonotype was seen a few times. The V and J genes are TRBV18 and TRBJ1-1; TRBD1 matches 7 bases. The CDR3 runs 16 residues. V lost 1 base and J lost 2; bases outside the gene matches: 7. Germline values: CDR1 KGHSH, CDR2 LQKENI. The CDR3 is CASSPRSNRGNTEAFF. The CDR3 nucleotides are TGTGCCAGCTCACCACGGAGTAACAGGGGAAACACTGAAGCTTTCTTT.